What follows is one T cell receptor beta chain and its context. The CDR3 consists of 16 residues. Germline V gene sequence: CDR1 MDHEN, CDR2 SYDVKM. V lost 2 bases, J lost 0 bases, and 12 bases lay in between. This record belongs to a study of blood T cell repertoires in COVID-19. Overall study: The origin of the acute and convalescent COVID-19 samples was the United States, Italy and Spain.

Per the original data handling: Scientists estimated how many nucleated cells there were by amplifying reference gene primers. The table came from immunoSEQ multiplex PCR; TCRdb's copy has only in-frame clones and leaves some out. V and J calls and clone size are as listed in that table; D and trimming were resolved from the DNA. The data contain roughly 80,000 clones, about four fifths of them singletons. This TCR derives from a man over 45 with acute or convalescent COVID-19. Sequencing was performed on peripheral blood. The chain has TRBV28 and TRBJ2-3; TRBD1 might be the D (5 bases). In DNA, the CDR3 is TGTGCCAGCAGTTTAGTAGGCGACAGAAGCACAGATACGCAGTATTTT. This encodes CASSLVGDRSTDTQYF.